Listed here are 17 T cell receptor beta chains from one sample, sequenced in a study of blood T cell repertoires in COVID-19. The data were produced by immunoSEQ multiplex PCR, yet TCRdb's version contains in-frame clones alone and is incomplete. The sample lists 200,000 to 300,000 clones; roughly nine tenths were seen once. Sequenced: peripheral blood. The source of these receptors is a man in his late teens or twenties with active or convalescent COVID-19.

This clone was seen a single time. The chain uses TRBV5-6 and TRBJ2-2; unclear D gene. V shed 0 bases and J shed 7 bases, with 16 bases lying between them. CDR1 is SGHDT and CDR2 is YYEEEE in the germline V gene. The CDR3 runs 16 residues. The CDR3, as DNA: TGTGCCAGCAGCTTGGCAGGCCAGGTTGGCGTCGGGGAGCTGTTTTTT. Its protein is CASSLAGQVGVGELFF.

The V gene is TRBV5-6, the J gene TRBJ2-7; 11 bases agree with TRBD1. V gave up 2 bases and J gave up 4 bases; unmatched junction bases: 2. CDR3 size: 14 residues. CDR1 is SGHDT, CDR2 YYEEEE, per germline. The CDR3 reads CASSFRDRGYEQYF. For the CDR3, the DNA is TGTGCCAGCAGCTTTCGGGACAGGGGGTACGAGCAGTACTTC. Filled out from reference TRBV5-6 and TRBJ2-7, the complete variable domain reads DAGVTQSPTHLIKTRGQQVTLRCSPKSGHDTVSWYQQALGQGPQFIFQYYEEEERQRGNFPDRFSGHQFPNYSSELNVNALLLGDSALYLCASSFRDRGYEQYFGPGTRLTVT.

J is TRBJ1-1 and V is TRBV6-2 or TRBV6-3; 7 bases match TRBD1. The CDR3 is made up of 15 amino acids. V lost 2 bases and J lost 1; bases outside the gene matches: 4. Germline CDR1 reads MNHEY; CDR2 reads SVGEGT. For the CDR3, the DNA is TGTGCCAGCAGTTACGGACAGGCGGGGAACACTGAAGCTTTCTTT. Protein product: CASSYGQAGNTEAFF.

This chain uses TRBV5-1 with TRBJ2-1; 10 bases align to TRBD2. CDR1 is SGHRS and CDR2 is YFSETQ in the germline V gene. The CDR3 is 15 residues long. The junction had 4 bases not matched to a gene; V was cut back by 4 bases and J by 3 bases. The CDR3 reads CASSTGLAVYNEQFF. In DNA form, the CDR3 reads TGCGCCAGCAGCACCGGACTAGCGGTCTACAATGAGCAGTTCTTC.

The chain links TRBV5-1 to TRBJ2-3, with 8 bases fitting TRBD2. The CDR3 totals 15 residues. After removal of 0 bases from V and 4 bases from J, the junction contained 4 bases not matched to a gene. Looked up from germline, CDR1 is SGHRS and CDR2 is YFSETQ. The CDR3 reads CASSLAKRESDTQYF. The CDR3 nucleotides read TGCGCCAGCAGCTTGGCGAAGCGGGAGTCAGATACGCAGTATTTT.

The rearrangement joins TRBV3-1 (or the pseudogene TRBV3-2) to TRBJ2-2; TRBD2 aligns across 13 bases. Trimming cost V 4 bases and J 5 bases; bases outside gene matches: 7. CDR1 and CDR2 from the germline V gene are LGHDT and YNNKEL (reference sequence). This CDR3 contains 17 residues. CDR3 protein: CASSLRTSGSRTGELFF. The CDR3 region has the DNA TGTGCCAGCAGCCTCCGGACTAGCGGGAGTCGAACCGGGGAGCTGTTTTTT.

This chain links TRBV23-1 with TRBJ1-3; D is perhaps TRBD1 (5 bases). TRBV23-1 belongs to the ORF category, with a function that is uncertain. This CDR3 has 15 amino acids. The V gene lost 2 bases and the J gene lost 4 bases, with 12 bases spanning the gap. The CDR3 DNA sequence: TGCGCCAGCAGTCAACCGGGACTTTCCGGAAACACCATATATTTT. Residues: CASSQPGLSGNTIYF.

The chain uses TRBV7-2 and TRBJ2-7; 7 bases agree with TRBD2. CDR3 size: 14 residues. Germline CDR1 SGHTA, CDR2 FQGNSA. V trimming: 5 bases; J trimming: 2 bases; junction bases outside the gene matches: 6. The CDR3 bases are TGTGCCAGCAGCCCCCAGCGGGAAACCTACGAGCAGTACTTC. This codes for CASSPQRETYEQYF. Full variable domain (remainder filled in from reference TRBV7-2 and TRBJ2-7): GAGVSQSPSNKVTEKGKDVELRCDPISGHTALYWYRQSLGQGLEFLIYFQGNSAPDKSGLPSDRFSAERTGGSVSTLTIQRTQQEDSAVYLCASSPQRETYEQYFGPGTRLTVT.

The V gene is TRBV29-1, the J gene TRBJ1-2; D is undetermined. The CDR3 extends over 13 amino acids. Germline CDR1 is SQVTM and CDR2 is ANQGSEA. V lost 0 bases, J lost 6 bases, and 11 bases lay in between. The CDR3 bases are TGCAGCGTTGAAGATCCACAGTTCGATGGCTACACCTTC. Encoded protein: CSVEDPQFDGYTF.

This clone was detected only once. This rearrangement joins TRBV4-3 to TRBJ1-5, with unresolved D. The CDR3 extends over 15 amino acids. Germline assignment: CDR1 LGHNA and CDR2 YSLEER. Trimming cost V 6 bases and J 0 bases, with 12 bases left between them. CDR3 amino acids: CASRLEVNSNQPQHF. The CDR3 nucleotides read TGCGCCAGCAGGTTAGAAGTAAATAGCAATCAGCCCCAGCATTTT.

V is TRBV6-4 and J is TRBJ2-1; the D gene is possibly TRBD2 (5 bases). The CDR3 totals 15 residues. CDR1 MRHNA and CDR2 SNTAGT come from the germline V gene. The V gene lost 11 bases and the J gene lost 1 base, with 18 bases spanning the gap. The CDR3 nucleotides read TGTGCCCCGGAACGAGGGAAGGGATCCTACAATGAGCAGTTCTTC. Its translation is CAPERGKGSYNEQFF.

The chain employs TRBV5-1 and TRBJ2-7, with 9 bases that match TRBD1. Looked up from germline, CDR1 is SGHRS and CDR2 is YFSETQ. The V and J ends lost 4 bases and 5 bases, in that order; junction bases with no gene match: 13. There are 16 residues in the CDR3. In DNA, the CDR3 is TGCGCCAGCAGCCTTGATGCCGGGACAGGGCCCCACGAGCAGTACTTC. Amino acid sequence: CASSLDAGTGPHEQYF.

The CDR3 reads CASSLHPGTGAYNEQFF. The DNA of the CDR3 is TGTGCCAGCAGCTTACACCCCGGGACAGGGGCCTACAATGAGCAGTTCTTC. The gene calls are TRBV7-2 and TRBJ2-1, with 10 bases matching TRBD1. The junction had 6 bases not matched to a gene; V was cut back by 2 bases and J by 2 bases. From germline, CDR1 is SGHTA and CDR2 FQGNSA. The CDR3 spans 17 residues.

The rearrangement uses TRBV4-3 and TRBJ1-6, with D possibly being TRBD1 (6 bases). Trimming removed 4 bases from V and 7 bases from J, with 14 bases in between. In germline, CDR1 is LGHNA, CDR2 YSLEER. The CDR3 spans 15 residues. CDR3 coding DNA: TGCGCCAGCAGCCCCCGGGACACAGCGAATTCACCCCTCCACTTT. It codes for CASSPRDTANSPLHF.

The chain uses TRBV7-6 and TRBJ1-1; D uncertain. The V and J ends lost 0 bases and 1 base respectively, with 6 bases between them. From germline, CDR1 is SGHVS and CDR2 FNYEAQ. This CDR3 is built from 14 residues. The DNA for the CDR3 is TGTGCCAGCAGCTTAGCGAGTGGGAACACTGAAGCTTTCTTT. Amino acids: CASSLASGNTEAFF.

The genes are TRBV5-1 and TRBJ2-5; 8 nucleotides align to TRBD1. The J segment lost 1 base and the V segment lost 4 bases, leaving 3 bases of the junction unmatched. The germline V gene has CDR1 SGHRS and CDR2 YFSETQ. CDR3 size: 14 residues. CDR3 amino acids: CASSETGAQETQYF. DNA for the CDR3: TGCGCCAGCAGCGAGACAGGGGCCCAAGAGACCCAGTACTTC. The full variable domain, in which reference TRBV5-1 and TRBJ2-5 provide the parts outside the CDR3, is KAGVTQTPRYLIKTRGQQVTLSCSPISGHRSVSWYQQTPGQGLQFLFEYFSETQRNKGNFPGRFSGRQFSNSRSEMNVSTLELGDSALYLCASSETGAQETQYFGPGTRLLVL.

The chain combines TRBV13 with TRBJ2-3; D remains ambiguous. The CDR3 totals 17 residues. V was shortened by 1 base and J by 2 bases, with 16 bases between the two germline ends. Germline lookup yields CDR1 PRHDT and CDR2 FYEKMQ (reference sequence). The CDR3 region is CASSLAQPLPHTDTQYF. CDR3 DNA: TGTGCCAGCAGCTTAGCCCAACCCCTCCCACACACAGATACGCAGTATTTT.